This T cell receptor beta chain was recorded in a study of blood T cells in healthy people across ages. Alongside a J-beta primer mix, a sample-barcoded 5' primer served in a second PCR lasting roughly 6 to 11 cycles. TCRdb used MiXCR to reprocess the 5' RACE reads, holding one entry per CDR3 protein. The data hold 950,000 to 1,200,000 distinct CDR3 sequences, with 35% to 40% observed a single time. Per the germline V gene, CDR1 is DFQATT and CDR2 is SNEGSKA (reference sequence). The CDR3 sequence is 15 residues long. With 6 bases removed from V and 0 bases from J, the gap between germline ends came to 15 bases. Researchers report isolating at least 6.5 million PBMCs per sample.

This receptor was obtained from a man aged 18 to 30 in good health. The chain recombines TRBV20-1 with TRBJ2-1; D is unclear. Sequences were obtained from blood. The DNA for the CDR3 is TGCAGTGCGCTGACCTTGAGCAGCTCCTACAATGAGCAGTTCTTC. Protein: CSALTLSSSYNEQFF.